This entry is about one T cell receptor (beta chain). Its antigen remains unidentified. Germline lookup yields CDR1 SQVTM and CDR2 ANQGSEA. The length of the CDR3 is 14 residues. Trimming cost V 8 bases and J 2 bases; bases outside gene matches: 8. The entry originates in a study of cytomegalovirus exposure and HLA in healthy donors. Study findings and constraints: TCR beta chains numbering about 160 were designated cytomegalovirus-associated.

Vbeta (60) and Jbeta (13) primers were used in the PCR. The table came from immunoSEQ multiplex PCR; TCRdb's copy has only in-frame clones and leaves some out. The table records 60,000 to 90,000 clones, around 70% of them present only once. The receptor's source is a man aged 35 to 55 in good health and CMV-seropositive. Material for sequencing was PBMCs. The V call is TRBV29-1, the J call TRBJ2-3, with TRBD2 matching over 9 bases. The CDR3 DNA follows: TGCAGCTTTCGGGCGGGAGGGCCCACAGATACGCAGTATTTT. Its translation: CSFRAGGPTDTQYF.